Following are 26 T cell receptor beta chains from one sample sequenced in a study of Graves' ophthalmopathy and Graves' hyperthyroidism. Researchers took RNA transcripts and amplified TCR beta CDR3 regions from them. HTBI-primed RT-PCR formed the first round, and a multiplex PCR formed the second. From the multiplex PCR reads, TCRdb called clonotypes with MiXCR, one entry per CDR3 protein. The sample has about 370,000 distinct CDR3 sequences, 18% seen once; the top ten hold roughly 1.5%. The sample taken for sequencing was peripheral blood. Receptor source: a woman younger than 35 with Graves' ophthalmopathy.

In its sample, this clonotype was seen many times. The genes are TRBV19 and TRBJ2-2, with no clear D. Looked up from germline, CDR1 is LNHDA and CDR2 is SQIVND (reference sequence). Between the trimmed V and J ends, which lost 3 bases and 4 bases, there was a span of 6 bases. This CDR3 region has 13 residues. The CDR3 sequence is CASSIQLTGELFF. CDR3 in DNA: TGTGCCAGTAGTATCCAACTCACCGGGGAGCTGTTTTTT. Complete variable domain (other parts from reference TRBV19 and TRBJ2-2): DGGITQSPKYLFRKEGQNVTLSCEQNLNHDAMYWYRQDPGQGLRLIYYSQIVNDFQKGDIAEGYSVSREKKESFPLTVTSAQKNPTAFYLCASSIQLTGELFFGEGSRLTVL.

This clonotype was detected ten times or more. This chain uses TRBV12-3 or TRBV12-4 with TRBJ1-5; D uncertain. This CDR3 is built from 13 residues. V lost 3 bases and J lost 4, with 7 bases in between. The CDR3 DNA reads as TGTGCCAGCAGTTTTGGTTTGAATCAGCCCCAGCATTTT. This sequence encodes CASSFGLNQPQHF.

This clonotype showed up many times. This chain links TRBV5-1 with TRBJ1-6; D possibly corresponds to TRBD1 (5 bases). With 1 base removed from V and 5 bases from J, the gap between germline ends came to 13 bases. Per germline, CDR1 SGHRS and CDR2 YFSETQ. The CDR3 has 16 residues. In DNA form, the CDR3 reads TGCGCCAGCAGCTTGCGGATCAGGGTACATAATTCACCCCTCCACTTT. This gives the protein CASSLRIRVHNSPLHF.

This clonotype was detected many times. V and J are TRBV7-9 and TRBJ2-4, with a tentative D call TRBD2 (6 bases). Per germline, CDR1 SEHNR and CDR2 FQNEAQ (reference sequence). V was clipped by 1 base and J by 0 bases, with 7 bases between them. The CDR3 loop spans 15 amino acids. The CDR3 nucleotides are TGTGCCAGCAGCTTAGTGGGACTAGCCAAAAACATTCAGTACTTC. It yields the protein CASSLVGLAKNIQYF.

The sample holds many counts of this clonotype. This rearrangement joins TRBV24-1 to TRBJ2-5, with 8 nucleotides matching TRBD1. Looked up from germline, CDR1 is KGHDR and CDR2 is SFDVKD. Trimming took 4 bases from V and 2 from J; bases not matched to a gene: 5. The CDR3 covers 15 residues. The CDR3 sequence: CATSDLGQGQETQYF. The CDR3 region has the DNA TGTGCCACCAGTGACCTCGGACAGGGACAAGAGACCCAGTACTTC.

This clonotype has a count of ten or more. The V and J genes are TRBV19 and TRBJ1-6; TRBD1 might be the D (5 bases). The V and J ends lost 5 bases and 7 bases respectively, with 15 bases between them. Looked up from germline, CDR1 is LNHDA and CDR2 is SQIVND (reference sequence). This CDR3 is built from 15 residues. The CDR3 protein is CASSVTGQRNSPLHF. CDR3 nucleotide sequence: TGTGCCAGTAGTGTAACGGGGCAGAGAAATTCACCCCTCCACTTT.

In this sample, this clonotype turned up many times. The chain carries TRBV15 and TRBJ1-5; D call uncertain. The CDR3 sequence is 13 residues long. V was pared by 0 bases and J by 7 bases, with 7 bases between. CDR1 LNHNV and CDR2 YYDKDF come from the germline V gene (reference sequence). The CDR3 protein is CATSRDRWQPQHF. CDR3 nucleotides: TGTGCCACCAGCAGAGATAGGTGGCAGCCCCAGCATTTT.

This clonotype was detected many times. The gene calls are TRBV19 and TRBJ1-1; D remains unclear. The CDR3 is 11 residues long. Germline CDR1 and CDR2: LNHDA and SQIVND (reference sequence). V was shortened by 9 bases and J by 3 bases, with 8 bases between the two germline ends. CDR3 in DNA: TGTGCCAGCTCTCAGTACACTGAAGCTTTCTTT. Residues: CASSQYTEAFF.

This clonotype was observed at least ten times. The rearrangement uses TRBV18 and TRBJ2-7; D call uncertain. The CDR3 is 15 amino acids. CDR1 KGHSH and CDR2 LQKENI come from the germline V gene. V gave up 5 bases and J gave up 2 bases, with 16 bases separating them. The CDR3 region is CASSTQNVGAYEQYF. The CDR3 nucleotides are TGTGCCAGCTCAACACAGAACGTGGGTGCCTACGAGCAGTACTTC.

This clonotype was counted many times. This chain uses TRBV6-5 with TRBJ1-2; D may be TRBD1 (6 bases). V was shortened by 10 bases and J by 7 bases, with 22 bases between the two germline ends. Germline-derived CDR1 and CDR2 are MNHEY and SVGAGI. This CDR3 contains 14 residues. The CDR3 nucleotides are TGTGCCATCGGGAGGGGGGACCGCTTAGGTGGCTACACCTTC. Translating gives CAIGRGDRLGGYTF.

This clonotype appeared many times. This rearrangement joins TRBV12-3 or TRBV12-4 to TRBJ2-7; D possibly corresponds to TRBD2 (5 bases). Trimming left V 2 bases short and J 7 bases short, with 24 bases between. The CDR3 consists of 17 residues. The CDR3, as DNA: TGTGCCAGCAGTTTAAGAATAGTATCCAAAATGAGCGGAGAGCAGTACTTC. Its translation is CASSLRIVSKMSGEQYF.

This clonotype was counted ten times or more. The rearrangement uses TRBV6-2 or TRBV6-3 and TRBJ1-1; D remains unclear. V lost 6 bases to trimming and J lost 5 bases, with 13 bases between them. Germline V gives CDR1 MNHEY, CDR2 SVGEGT. The CDR3 length is 13 residues. The CDR3 spells CASRLNPGTEAFF. In nucleotides, the CDR3 is TGTGCCAGCAGACTAAACCCCGGGACTGAAGCTTTCTTT.

The CDR3 nucleotides read TGTGCCAGCAGTGCCAGTAGGGTAGCCTACGAGCAGTACTTC. Its translation is CASSASRVAYEQYF. V is TRBV6-1 and J is TRBJ2-7; D not certain. CDR3 length equals 14 residues. Trimming removed 4 bases from V and 2 bases from J, with 12 bases in between. Germline V gives CDR1 MNHNS, CDR2 SASEGT.

In this sample, this clonotype turned up many times. The CDR3 region has the DNA TGCAGTGCAGTTACAGGGGGCAATCAGCCCCAGCATTTT. As protein: CSAVTGGNQPQHF. The genes are TRBV20-1 and TRBJ1-5; the match to TRBD1 covers 7 bases. The CDR3 is 13 amino acids. Germline lookup yields CDR1 DFQATT and CDR2 SNEGSKA (reference sequence). The J segment lost 2 bases and the V segment lost 6 bases, leaving 4 bases of the junction unmatched.

This clonotype was counted many times. The V gene is TRBV28, the J gene TRBJ2-5, with TRBD1 matching over 10 bases. Germline values: CDR1 MDHEN, CDR2 SYDVKM. V shed 5 bases, J shed 5 bases, and the junction held 11 bases outside the gene matches. There are 16 residues in the CDR3. CDR3 loop: CASSPGTGVRYETQYF. The CDR3 DNA reads TGTGCCAGCAGTCCCGGGACAGGGGTGAGGTACGAGACCCAGTACTTC.

Ten or more counts support this clonotype. V usage is TRBV11-2 and J usage is TRBJ2-2; D assignment may be TRBD1 or TRBD2 (5 bases each). The CDR3 is made up of 15 amino acids. The V and J ends lost 2 bases and 5 bases respectively, with 12 bases between them. CDR1 is SGHAT, CDR2 FQNNGV, per germline. CDR3 loop: CASSLYTWGTGELFF. The CDR3 region has the DNA TGTGCCAGCAGCTTATATACTTGGGGGACCGGGGAGCTGTTTTTT.

This rearrangement joins TRBV2 to TRBJ2-5; D might be TRBD1 or TRBD2, each matching 5 bases. This CDR3 has 15 residues. The V and J ends lost 4 bases and 2 bases respectively, with 14 bases between them. Germline values: CDR1 SNHLY, CDR2 FYNNEI. Here the CDR3 reads CASSGLLAGQETQYF. The CDR3 region has the DNA TGTGCCAGCAGTGGTTTGCTAGCAGGGCAAGAGACCCAGTACTTC.

This clonotype was detected ten times or more. The chain joins TRBV24-1 to TRBJ2-2; no reliable D call. CDR1 and CDR2 from the germline V gene are KGHDR and SFDVKD. V shed 0 bases and J shed 1 base, with 8 bases lying between them. The CDR3 totals 16 residues. The DNA of the CDR3 is TGTGCCACCAGTGATTTGAAGGAACTGAACACCGGGGAGCTGTTTTTT. Protein: CATSDLKELNTGELFF.

The chain joins TRBV28 to TRBJ2-7; 10 bases agree with TRBD1. Germline V gene lookup returns CDR1 MDHEN and CDR2 SYDVKM. Unmatched junction bases numbered 7, after V lost 4 bases and J lost 4 bases. The CDR3 covers 15 residues. CDR3 amino acids: CASSSMTGGRYEQYF. CDR3 DNA sequence: TGTGCCAGCAGTTCCATGACAGGGGGCCGATACGAGCAGTACTTC.

This clonotype was observed a handful of times. The chain uses TRBV5-1 and TRBJ2-7; 8 bases map to TRBD1. The V gene's germline CDR1 is SGHRS and CDR2 YFSETQ. The CDR3 length is 15 residues. Unmatched junction bases numbered 9, after V lost 5 bases and J lost 2 bases. The CDR3 bases are TGCGCCAGCAGACCCTCCGCAGGGGGCCCCTACGAGCAGTACTTC. Its translation: CASRPSAGGPYEQYF.

This clonotype has a count of ten or more. The chain uses TRBV28 and TRBJ1-1; D is ambiguous. In germline, CDR1 is MDHEN, CDR2 SYDVKM. Trimming removed 3 bases from V and 0 bases from J, with 11 bases in between. The CDR3 loop spans 15 amino acids. Here the CDR3 reads CASSFKGGMNTEAFF. As DNA, the CDR3 is TGTGCCAGCAGTTTCAAGGGAGGGATGAACACTGAAGCTTTCTTT.

This clonotype was counted ten times or more. The chain is built from TRBV30 and TRBJ2-3; D remains unclear. This CDR3 spans 17 amino acids. Germline V gives CDR1 GTSNPN, CDR2 SVGIG (reference sequence). The ends were cut back, 0 bases at V and 0 bases at J, with 16 bases in the middle. CDR3 protein: CAWSVDPARSSTDTQYF. The CDR3 DNA follows: TGTGCCTGGAGTGTAGATCCCGCGAGATCCAGCACAGATACGCAGTATTTT.

This clonotype has a count of ten or more. The chain carries TRBV6-2 or TRBV6-3 and TRBJ1-3; D is perhaps TRBD1 (5 bases). Trimming shortened V by 0 bases and J by 3 bases, and 18 bases separated the two germline ends. This CDR3 spans 18 amino acids. From germline, CDR1 is MNHEY and CDR2 SVGEGT. The CDR3 DNA follows: TGTGCCAGCAGTTACTCGATCCCCGGGGGACCCGATGGAAACACCATATATTTT. Protein sequence: CASSYSIPGGPDGNTIYF.

The table lists this clonotype with many counts. A much larger clone differs by one base, so this may be a read error. CDR3 loop: CASSLGTANTEALF. The CDR3 bases are TGTGCCAGCAGCTTAGGGACGGCGAACACTGAAGCTCTCTTT. This sequence joins TRBV7-2 and TRBJ1-1; unclear D gene. The germline CDR1 and CDR2 sequences are SGHTA and FQGNSA. This CDR3 has 14 amino acids.

This clonotype was observed a single time. The gene calls are TRBV24-1 and TRBJ2-5; TRBD1 aligns across 8 bases. The CDR3 is 13 amino acids. The germline V gene has CDR1 KGHDR and CDR2 SFDVKD. With 12 bases clipped from V and 5 bases from J, the junction kept 10 bases outside the gene matches. In DNA, the CDR3 is TGTGCCCCCATCTGGACAGGGTGTGAGACCCAGTACTTC. This gives the protein CAPIWTGCETQYF.

This clonotype was detected ten times or more. The gene calls are TRBV7-2 and TRBJ2-7, with 7 bases fitting TRBD2. Germline values: CDR1 SGHTA, CDR2 FQGNSA. The V gene end was trimmed by 5 bases and the J gene end by 4 bases; junction bases not matched to a gene: 8. The CDR3 consists of 14 residues. Written as DNA, the CDR3 is TGTGCCAGCAGCCCAAGGGCTAGCGGTTACGAGCAGTACTTC. This encodes CASSPRASGYEQYF.